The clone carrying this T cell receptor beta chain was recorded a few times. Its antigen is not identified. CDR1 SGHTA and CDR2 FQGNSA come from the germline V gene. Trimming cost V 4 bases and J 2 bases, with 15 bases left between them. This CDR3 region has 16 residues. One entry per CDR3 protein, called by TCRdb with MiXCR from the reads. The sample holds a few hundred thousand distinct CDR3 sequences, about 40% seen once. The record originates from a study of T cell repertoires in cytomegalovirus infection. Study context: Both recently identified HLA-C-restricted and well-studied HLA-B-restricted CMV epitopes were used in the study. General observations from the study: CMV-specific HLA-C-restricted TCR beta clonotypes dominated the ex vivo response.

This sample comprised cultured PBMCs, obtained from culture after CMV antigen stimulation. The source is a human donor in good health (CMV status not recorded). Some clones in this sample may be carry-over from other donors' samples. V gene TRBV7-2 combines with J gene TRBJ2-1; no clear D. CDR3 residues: CASSSHSVRAYNEQFF. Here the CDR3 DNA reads TGTGCCAGCAGCTCCCACTCTGTCCGGGCCTACAATGAGCAGTTCTTC.